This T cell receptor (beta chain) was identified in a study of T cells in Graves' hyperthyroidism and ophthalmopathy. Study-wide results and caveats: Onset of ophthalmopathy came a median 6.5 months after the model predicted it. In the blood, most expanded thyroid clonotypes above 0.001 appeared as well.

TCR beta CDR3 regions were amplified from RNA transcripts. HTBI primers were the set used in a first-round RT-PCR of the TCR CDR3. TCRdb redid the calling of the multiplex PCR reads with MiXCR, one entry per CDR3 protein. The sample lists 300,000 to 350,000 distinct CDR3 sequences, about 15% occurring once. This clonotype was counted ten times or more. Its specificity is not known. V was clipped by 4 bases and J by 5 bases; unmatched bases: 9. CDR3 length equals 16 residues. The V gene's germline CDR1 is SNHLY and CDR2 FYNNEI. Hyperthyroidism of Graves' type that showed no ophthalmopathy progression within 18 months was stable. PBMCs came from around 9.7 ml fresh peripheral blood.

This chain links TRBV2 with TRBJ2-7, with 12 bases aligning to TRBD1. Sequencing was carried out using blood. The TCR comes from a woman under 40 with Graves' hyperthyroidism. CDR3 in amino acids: CASSGPPGTGGNEQYF. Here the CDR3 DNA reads TGTGCCAGCAGTGGCCCCCCCGGGACAGGGGGCAACGAGCAGTACTTC.